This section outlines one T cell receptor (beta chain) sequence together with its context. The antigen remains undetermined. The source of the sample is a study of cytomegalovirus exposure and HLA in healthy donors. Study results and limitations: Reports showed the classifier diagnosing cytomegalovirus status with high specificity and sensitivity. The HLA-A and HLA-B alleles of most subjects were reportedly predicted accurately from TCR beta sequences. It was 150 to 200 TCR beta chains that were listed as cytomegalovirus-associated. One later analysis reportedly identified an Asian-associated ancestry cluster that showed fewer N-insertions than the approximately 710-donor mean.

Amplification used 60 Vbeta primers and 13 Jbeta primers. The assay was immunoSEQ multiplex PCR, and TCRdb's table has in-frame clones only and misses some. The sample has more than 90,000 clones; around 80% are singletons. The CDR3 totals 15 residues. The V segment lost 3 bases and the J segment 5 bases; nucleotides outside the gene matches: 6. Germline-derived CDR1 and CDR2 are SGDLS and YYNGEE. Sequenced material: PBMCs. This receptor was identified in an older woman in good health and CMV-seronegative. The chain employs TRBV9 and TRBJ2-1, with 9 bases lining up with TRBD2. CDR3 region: CASSGGTSPHNEQFF. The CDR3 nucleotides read TGTGCCAGCAGCGGGGGGACTAGCCCCCACAATGAGCAGTTCTTC.